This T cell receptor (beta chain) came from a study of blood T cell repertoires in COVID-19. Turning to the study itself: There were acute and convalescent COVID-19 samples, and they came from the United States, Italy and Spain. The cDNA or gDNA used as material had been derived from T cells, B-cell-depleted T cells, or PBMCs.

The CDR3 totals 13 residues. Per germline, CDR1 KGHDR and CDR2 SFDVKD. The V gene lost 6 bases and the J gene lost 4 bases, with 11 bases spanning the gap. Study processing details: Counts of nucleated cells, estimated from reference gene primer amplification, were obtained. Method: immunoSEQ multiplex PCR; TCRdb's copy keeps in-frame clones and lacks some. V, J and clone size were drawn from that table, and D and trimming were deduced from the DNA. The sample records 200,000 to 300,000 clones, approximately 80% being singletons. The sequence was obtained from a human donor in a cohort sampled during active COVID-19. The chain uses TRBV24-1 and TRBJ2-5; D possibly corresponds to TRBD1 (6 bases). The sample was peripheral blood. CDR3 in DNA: TGTGCCACCAGTCTGACAGGTGCAGAGACCCAGTACTTC. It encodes CATSLTGAETQYF.